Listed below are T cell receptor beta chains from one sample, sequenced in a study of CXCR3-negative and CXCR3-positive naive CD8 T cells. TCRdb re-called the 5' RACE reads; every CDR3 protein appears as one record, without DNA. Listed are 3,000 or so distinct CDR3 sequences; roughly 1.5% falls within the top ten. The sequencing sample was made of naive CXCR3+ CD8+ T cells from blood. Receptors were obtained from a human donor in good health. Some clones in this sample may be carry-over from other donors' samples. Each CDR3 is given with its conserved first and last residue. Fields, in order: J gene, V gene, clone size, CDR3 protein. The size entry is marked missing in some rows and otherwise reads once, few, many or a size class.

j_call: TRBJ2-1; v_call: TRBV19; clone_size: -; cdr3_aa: CASSIGGGEQFF
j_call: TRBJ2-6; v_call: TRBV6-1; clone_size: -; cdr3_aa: CASSEAEAGGSSGANVLTF
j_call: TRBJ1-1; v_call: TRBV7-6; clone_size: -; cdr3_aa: CASSTGAAPDTEAFF
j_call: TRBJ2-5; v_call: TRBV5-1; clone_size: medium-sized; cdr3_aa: CASSLVGQPGETQYF
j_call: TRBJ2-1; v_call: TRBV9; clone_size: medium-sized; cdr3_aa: CASSAGGSNEQFF
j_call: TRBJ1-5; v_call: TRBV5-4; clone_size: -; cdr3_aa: CASSLYGGASNQPQHF
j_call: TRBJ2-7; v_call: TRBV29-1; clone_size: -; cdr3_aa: CSVEGTGEQYF
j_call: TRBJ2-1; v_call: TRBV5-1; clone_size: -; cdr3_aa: CASSLLGESGDEQFF
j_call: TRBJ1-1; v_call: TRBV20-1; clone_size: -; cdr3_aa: CSARDSLNTEAFF
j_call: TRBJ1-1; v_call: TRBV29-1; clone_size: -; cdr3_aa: CSVERLGSMNTEAFF
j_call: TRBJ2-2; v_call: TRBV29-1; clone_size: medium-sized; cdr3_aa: CSVAGTSNTGELFF
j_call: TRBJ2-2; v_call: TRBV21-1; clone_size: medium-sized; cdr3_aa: CASSKLRARDPGELFF
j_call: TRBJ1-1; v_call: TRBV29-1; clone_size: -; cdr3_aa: CSVESDNLPEAFF
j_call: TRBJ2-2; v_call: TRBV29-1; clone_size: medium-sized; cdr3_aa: CSGKRGPGELFF
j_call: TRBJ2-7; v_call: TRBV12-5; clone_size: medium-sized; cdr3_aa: CASGLGHYEQYF
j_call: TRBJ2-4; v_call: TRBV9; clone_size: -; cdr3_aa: CASSVGGGENIQYF
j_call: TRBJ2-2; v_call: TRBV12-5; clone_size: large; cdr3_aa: CASGLTGTAGELFF
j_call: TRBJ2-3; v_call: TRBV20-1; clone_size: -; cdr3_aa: CSAREHRTSTDTQYF
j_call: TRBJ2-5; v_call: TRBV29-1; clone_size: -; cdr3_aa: CSVPQQGEQETQYF
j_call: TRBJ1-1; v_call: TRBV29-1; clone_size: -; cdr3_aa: CSVRLGGNTEAFF
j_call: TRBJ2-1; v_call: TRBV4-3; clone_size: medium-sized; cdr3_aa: CASSQEVSSEQFF
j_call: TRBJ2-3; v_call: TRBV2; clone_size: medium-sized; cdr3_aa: CASSPIGTENTDTQYF
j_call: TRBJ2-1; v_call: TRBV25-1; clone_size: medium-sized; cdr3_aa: CASSELYGDRAGEQFF
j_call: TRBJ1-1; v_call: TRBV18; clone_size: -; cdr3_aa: CASSPTNTGAFF
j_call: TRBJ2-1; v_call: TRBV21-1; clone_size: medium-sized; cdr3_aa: CASSDRTSGGAVRNEQFF
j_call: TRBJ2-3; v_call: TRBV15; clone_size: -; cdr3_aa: CATARGQRDTQYF
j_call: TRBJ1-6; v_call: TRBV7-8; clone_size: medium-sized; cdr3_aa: CASSSHRDSYNSPLHF
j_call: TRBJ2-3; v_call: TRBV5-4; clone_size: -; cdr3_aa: CASSFEEEVTDTQYF
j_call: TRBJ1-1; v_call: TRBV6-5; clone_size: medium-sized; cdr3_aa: CASSYSNPGPLGTEAFF
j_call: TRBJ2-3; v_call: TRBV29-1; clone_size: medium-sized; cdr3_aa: CSAWTGANTDTQYF
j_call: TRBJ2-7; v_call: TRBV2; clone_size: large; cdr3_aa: CASRAGTGIAYEQYF
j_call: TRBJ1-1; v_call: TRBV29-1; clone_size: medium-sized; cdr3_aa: CSVPPGGRTEAFF
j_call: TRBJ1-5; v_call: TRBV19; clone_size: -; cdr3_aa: CASSIRALQPQHF
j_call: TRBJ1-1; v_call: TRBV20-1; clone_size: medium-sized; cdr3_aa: CSARDRQGLAFF
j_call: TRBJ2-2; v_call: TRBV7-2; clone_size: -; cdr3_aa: CASSFTSPGELFF
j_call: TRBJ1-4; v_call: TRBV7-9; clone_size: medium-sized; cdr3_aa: CASSATGPGNEKLFF
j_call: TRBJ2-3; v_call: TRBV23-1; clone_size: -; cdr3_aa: CVPNPQAGTSGSGTCTDTQYF
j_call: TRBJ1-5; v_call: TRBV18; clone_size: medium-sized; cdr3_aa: CASSPGQGGNQPQHF
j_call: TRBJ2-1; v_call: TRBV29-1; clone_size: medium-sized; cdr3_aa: CSVELPGPPHVKQFF
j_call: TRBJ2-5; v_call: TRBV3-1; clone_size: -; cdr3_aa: CASSQRGQQETQYF
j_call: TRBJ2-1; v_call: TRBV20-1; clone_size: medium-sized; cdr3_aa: CSARKSEGGFYNEQFF
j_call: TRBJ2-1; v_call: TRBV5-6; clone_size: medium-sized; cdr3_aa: CASSKTRDYNEQFF
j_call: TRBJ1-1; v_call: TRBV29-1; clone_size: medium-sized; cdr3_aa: CSALAQGNTEAFF
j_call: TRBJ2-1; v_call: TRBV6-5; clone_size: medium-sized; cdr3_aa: CASRWGTGLNEQFF
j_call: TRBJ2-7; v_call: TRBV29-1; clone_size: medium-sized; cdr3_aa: CSGGRENGYEQYF
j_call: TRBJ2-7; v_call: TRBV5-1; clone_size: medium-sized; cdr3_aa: CASSGGQTYEQYF